Reported below is one T cell receptor beta chain. With random hexamers, reverse transcription was performed on about 0.5 to 1 ug of RNA. The CDR3 of TCR beta was amplified by immunoSEQ multiplex PCR across 54 Vbeta and 13 Jbeta. TCRdb fed the immunoSEQ multiplex PCR reads into MiXCR, producing one record per CDR3 protein. The sample shows roughly 330,000 distinct CDR3 sequences, under 95% of them seen only once. The data were obtained in a study of CD8 T cells in Susac syndrome. The CDR3 extends over 19 amino acids. The V gene lost 5 bases and the J gene lost 0 bases, with 20 bases spanning the gap. Germline V CDR1 and CDR2: SGHTA, FQGNSA.

The sequence derives from a human donor with multiple sclerosis. Sequencing was carried out using CD4+ T cells from PBMCs. The rearrangement uses TRBV7-2 and TRBJ2-6; tentatively, D is TRBD1 or TRBD2 (5 bases each). The CDR3 region has the DNA TGTGCCAGCAGCCCAAACGGGGCACGGGACCTCTCTGGGGCCAACGTCCTGACTTTC. This sequence encodes CASSPNGARDLSGANVLTF.